The clone carrying this T cell receptor (beta chain) showed up just once. Germline values: CDR1 LGHNT, CDR2 FRNRAP. The CDR3 has 16 amino acids. The ends were cut back, 0 bases at V and 8 bases at J, with 19 bases in the middle. In the original analysis: It was from reference gene primer amplification that nucleated cell counts were estimated. Sequencing used immunoSEQ multiplex PCR; TCRdb keeps in-frame clones, though not all of them. D and trimming come from the DNA, and the V and J calls and clone size come from that table. Of approximately 230,000 clones in the sample, around 90% were seen once. These data are taken from a study of blood T cell repertoires in COVID-19.

What was sequenced was PBMCs or T cells enriched from blood (not recorded which). The TCR was taken from a woman between 18 and 29 years old who had recovered from COVID-19. The chain combines TRBV12-5 with TRBJ1-1, with D possibly being TRBD1 (5 bases). The CDR3 here is CASGLVGPGLDREAFF. CDR3 bases: TGTGCTAGTGGTTTGGTTGGTCCGGGACTTGATCGGGAAGCTTTCTTT.